This T cell receptor (beta chain) derives from a study of T cell responses to AZD1222 COVID-19 vaccine. About the study: Pooled samples include second doses given at about 4 or 12 weeks. General study points: Across spike, vaccine-associated CD4 TCRs were found, dominant at 160-218 and 743-854. Just a handful of AZD1222 recipients were seropositive at baseline. A mostly white British donor set with more females was recruited, and clonal diversity was possibly underestimated.

Regarding this clone: The antigen remains unidentified.

The germline V and J ends were trimmed by 5 bases and 6 bases, with 7 bases remaining between them. The CDR3 sequence is 12 residues long. The germline V gene has CDR1 KGHDR and CDR2 SFDVKD. Assay used: immunoSEQ multiplex PCR; TCRdb lists only in-frame clones, some missing. The profile shows roughly 130,000 clones, around 84% of them singletons. V and J are TRBV24-1 and TRBJ1-5; D remains unclear. The sequencing here drew on peripheral blood, taken on day 0 of AZD1222 vaccination. This TCR was sampled from an adult in good health. This CDR3 reads CATSGGSQPQHF. CDR3 nucleotides: TGTGCCACCAGTGGAGGGAGTCAGCCCCAGCATTTT.